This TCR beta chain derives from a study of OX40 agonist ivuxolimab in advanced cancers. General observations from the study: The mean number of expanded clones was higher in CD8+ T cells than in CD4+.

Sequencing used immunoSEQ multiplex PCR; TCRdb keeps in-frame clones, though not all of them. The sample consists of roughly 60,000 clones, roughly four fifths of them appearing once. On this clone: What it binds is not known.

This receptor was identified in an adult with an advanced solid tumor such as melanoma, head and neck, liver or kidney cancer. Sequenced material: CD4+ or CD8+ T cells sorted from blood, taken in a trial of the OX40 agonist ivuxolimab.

The DNA of the CDR3 is TGTGCCAGCAGTGATGGGGGAGGTTTCAGGGGAGCCACTGAAGCTTTCTTT. Translating gives CASSDGGGFRGATEAFF. V is TRBV25-1 and J is TRBJ1-1; D is perhaps TRBD1 (6 bases). V was pared by 3 bases and J by 4 bases, with 21 bases between. The CDR3 loop spans 17 amino acids. Germline CDR1 MGHDK, CDR2 SYGVNS.